This T cell receptor (beta chain) was recorded in a study of T cells after yellow fever vaccination (dated by TCRdb to the late 2010s). Notes on the research overall: Libraries from fractions with low cell numbers were prepared with the SMART-Seq v4 Ultra Low Input RNA kit. To track T-cell clones before and after primary and booster YFV17D yellow fever vaccination, bulk TCR alpha and beta repertoires were sequenced longitudinally. Two healthy male donors, one aged 18 to 30 and one aged 30 to 40 years, made up the cohort. Bulk PBMC replicates and cell subsets were isolated from blood drawn at multiple timepoints before and after both primary and secondary immunization.

On the study overall, not on this receptor specifically: A small share of clonotypes was detected in both CD4 and CD8 compartments, with the overlap likely arising from convergent recombination. Because abundant contaminating clonotypes from the bulk population could be contained in FACS-sorted repertoires, computational filtering was required. Compared with the primary T-cell response, the secondary T-cell response was weaker but faster, peaking on day 5 rather than day 15. Because only a couple of donors were included in the study, the extent to which the findings can be generalized is limited. After the booster, most of the clones that had expanded following primary vaccination were detected again (roughly 96% of CD4 and more than 85% of CD8), which suggests that memory was broadly maintained.

In light of the paper, this sample's treatment or condition label describes: live attenuated yellow fever vaccine strain. A standard Ficoll-Paque protocol was used to isolate PBMCs from peripheral blood. CD4 and CD8 T-cell fractions were isolated with Dynabeads CD4 and CD8 positive selection kits. TriZol was used to extract RNA from bulk PBMCs, from CD4 and CD8 fractions, and from dextramer-positive and dextramer-negative fractions. Sequencing was carried out with an Illumina NovaSeq 6000. TCR cDNA was synthesized by 5'RACE template switching, which introduced a universal primer site and unique molecular identifiers. cDNA synthesis was primed from both the TCR alpha and TCR beta constant segments. Library amplification used two PCR steps, and the second PCR step added sample barcodes and sequencing adapters. Sequencing of the libraries was done on either Illumina HiSeq 2500 (2x100 bp) or NovaSeq (2x150 bp). On the authors' methods: Reads were demultiplexed and collapsed into UMI consensus sequences with MIGEC, and V(D)J alignment was performed with MiXCR. Using edgeR on replicate PBMC samples, clonotypes were called vaccine-responding if FDR was below 0.01 and the log2 fold change was above 5 up to day 15. CD4 or CD8 identity was assigned to each bulk clonotype according to whether the clonotype was present at higher abundance in the sequenced CD4 repertoire or the sequenced CD8 repertoire. TCRdb redid the processing of the public reads, applying fastp at Q25 and MiXCR, and retained in-frame beta chains. Each record represents a unique CDR3 protein, reported with the most common genes and DNA among its rows. TCRdb, not the original authors, processed these V and J calls. Across this sample there are some 120,000 distinct CDR3 sequences, with roughly 15% seen only once. Clones ranked in the top ten supply approximately 39% of the sample.

This clonotype has a handful of counts. Its antigen is unknown. Base qualities are not recorded, but no much larger clone differs from it by a single base. The germline V gene gives CDR1 as MNHEY and CDR2 as SVGEGT. Trimming leaves V shorter by 7 bases and J shorter by 3 bases, with the junction holding 12 bases beyond the gene matches. The CDR3 goes from the cysteine to the phenylalanine over 16 residues. Only the CDR3 part of the read is kept: 48 bases, read in frame from the first base. The chain joins TRBV6-2 or TRBV6-3 to TRBJ1-5; 7 central nucleotides agree with TRBD1. This receptor was identified in a man younger than 30 who received the YFV17D yellow fever vaccine. Material: CD8+ T cells sorted from PBMCs, obtained 5 days after the yellow fever booster vaccination. The CDR3 in this case is CASTSPQDRTNQPQHF. Read as DNA, the sequence is TGTGCCAGCACCTCACCTCAGGACAGGACCAATCAGCCCCAGCATTTT.